Presented here are 18 T cell receptor beta chains from one specimen sequenced in a study of identical twins. TCRdb re-called the 5' RACE reads with MiXCR, one entry per CDR3 protein. The table lists around 480,000 distinct CDR3 sequences, 13% to 15% of them singletons. These data are also associated with another study on yellow fever vaccine responses in identical twins.

Sequencing was performed on CD4+ T cells sorted from blood. The receptors stem from a woman aged 18-35 years in good health.

J is TRBJ2-1 and V is TRBV12-3 or TRBV12-4; 7 nucleotides agree with TRBD2. The CDR3 covers 19 residues. The CDR3 region is CTISLRGGLADSTYNEQFF. CDR3 coding DNA: TGTACCATCAGTTTACGGGGCGGGCTAGCGGACTCAACATACAATGAGCAGTTCTTC.

J is TRBJ1-2 and V is TRBV7-8, with 8 bases matching TRBD1. This CDR3 contains 16 residues. Germline assignment: CDR1 SGHVS and CDR2 FQNEAQ. J gave up 2 bases and V 5 bases, and 10 bases lay outside the gene matches. The CDR3 spells CASSSRQGQVNYGYTF. CDR3 in DNA: TGTGCCAGCAGCAGCCGTCAGGGACAGGTCAACTATGGCTACACCTTC.

This clonotype was seen only a few times. V usage is TRBV9 and J usage is TRBJ2-1; D ambiguous. Per germline, CDR1 SGDLS and CDR2 YYNGEE. The CDR3 loop spans 17 amino acids. Trimming removed 0 bases from V and 0 bases from J, with 13 bases in between. CDR3 coding DNA: TGTGCCAGCAGCGTAGATTGGTTTACGAGCTCCTACAATGAGCAGTTCTTC. Translating gives CASSVDWFTSSYNEQFF.

This clonotype has a handful of counts. The rearrangement uses TRBV7-2 and TRBJ1-1; TRBD1 might be the D (6 bases). CDR3 length equals 14 residues. Germline CDR1 is SGHTA and CDR2 is FQGNSA. V was shortened by 6 bases and J by 1 base, with 12 bases between the two germline ends. CDR3 bases: TGTGCCAGCAGAAAGGGGGAAAAGAACACTGAAGCTTTCTTT. Amino acid sequence: CASRKGEKNTEAFF.

There are many counts of this clonotype. The rearrangement uses TRBV5-1 and TRBJ2-1; 9 bases map to TRBD1. Germline values: CDR1 SGHRS, CDR2 YFSETQ. The trim removed 3 bases at V and 5 bases at J, leaving 6 bases unmatched. CDR3 length equals 15 residues. CDR3 nucleotide sequence: TGCGCCAGCAGCTCCCGGGACAGGGTAAACAATGAGCAGTTCTTC. Protein product: CASSSRDRVNNEQFF.

DNA of the CDR3: TGCGCCAGCAGCTTCTTGGGGTCAGGGACTGAAGCTTTCTTT. This encodes CASSFLGSGTEAFF. V gene TRBV5-1 combines with J gene TRBJ1-1; possibly TRBD1 for D (5 bases). Germline V lookup: CDR1 SGHRS, CDR2 YFSETQ. V was clipped by 2 bases and J by 5 bases, with 13 bases between them. The CDR3 runs to 14 residues. The full variable domain, rest sourced from reference TRBV5-1 and TRBJ1-1, is KAGVTQTPRYLIKTRGQQVTLSCSPISGHRSVSWYQQTPGQGLQFLFEYFSETQRNKGNFPGRFSGRQFSNSRSEMNVSTLELGDSALYLCASSFLGSGTEAFFGQGTRLTVV.

The rearrangement joins TRBV18 to TRBJ2-1; 7 nucleotides align to TRBD1. Germline V gives CDR1 KGHSH, CDR2 LQKENI. The CDR3 covers 14 residues. V was clipped by 5 bases and J by 5 bases; unmatched bases: 6. The CDR3 protein is CASSSTGINNEQFF. CDR3 bases: TGTGCCAGCTCATCGACAGGGATAAACAATGAGCAGTTCTTC.

This clonotype was counted a single time. This chain joins TRBV20-1 and TRBJ2-1; the match to TRBD2 covers 8 bases. J lost 4 bases, V lost 5 bases, and 13 bases had no gene match. Germline values: CDR1 DFQATT, CDR2 SNEGSKA (reference sequence). The CDR3 loop spans 16 amino acids. This CDR3 reads CSARPREGRGYNEQFF. The CDR3 nucleotides read TGCAGTGCTCGCCCCCGGGAGGGCAGGGGTTACAATGAGCAGTTCTTC.

This clonotype was counted a few times. V is TRBV14 and J is TRBJ1-5; D is ambiguous. The V and J ends lost 1 base and 6 bases respectively, with 10 bases between them. This CDR3 is 14 amino acids long. Germline CDR1 SGHDN, CDR2 FVKESK. Written as DNA, the CDR3 is TGTGCCAGCAGCCAAGCAGGTCTAAGTCAGCCCCAGCATTTT. This gives the protein CASSQAGLSQPQHF.

The table lists this clonotype with many counts. The genes are TRBV11-1 and TRBJ2-1; 14 positions agree with TRBD2. Losses at the gene ends were 5 bases for V and 9 bases for J; bases not matched to a gene: 18. The CDR3 totals 19 residues. Germline values: CDR1 SGHAT, CDR2 FQDESV (reference sequence). CDR3 protein: CASSPWRGLGLAGESEQFF. The CDR3 DNA is TGTGCCAGCAGCCCCTGGAGGGGGCTGGGACTAGCGGGAGAGAGTGAGCAGTTCTTC.

The chain uses TRBV20-1 and TRBJ2-7; no reliable D call. The CDR3 length is 12 residues. V was shortened by 2 bases and J by 6 bases, with 11 bases between the two germline ends. The V gene's germline CDR1 is DFQATT and CDR2 SNEGSKA (reference sequence). CDR3 residues: CSARRAALEQYF. The CDR3 DNA follows: TGCAGTGCTAGAAGGGCAGCCCTCGAGCAGTACTTC.

This sequence joins TRBV6-2 or TRBV6-3 and TRBJ2-3; the match to TRBD2 covers 13 bases. Germline CDR1 is MNHEY and CDR2 is SVGEGT. This CDR3 comprises 18 residues. Germline trimming cut 2 bases from V and 0 bases from J; bases unmatched to any gene: 5. The CDR3 is CASSYKGTSGTSTDTQYF. CDR3 nucleotides: TGTGCCAGCAGTTACAAAGGGACTAGCGGGACCAGCACAGATACGCAGTATTTT.

This chain connects TRBV6-1 to TRBJ2-5; possible D gene TRBD1, 6 bases. Germline-derived CDR1 and CDR2 are MNHNS and SASEGT. CDR3 length equals 15 residues. V lost 6 bases and J 1 base, leaving 15 bases between the germline ends. CDR3: CASRTGHLFQETQYF. In DNA form, the CDR3 reads TGTGCCAGCAGGACGGGACACCTGTTCCAAGAGACCCAGTACTTC.

Details on this clonotype: No conserved phenylalanine or tryptophan is present at the end of the CDR3, so a read error is the likely explanation. The chain links TRBV7-8 to TRBJ2-5; no firm D call. CDR3 length equals 14 residues. Trimming shortened V by 1 base and J by 1 base, and 7 bases separated the two germline ends. From germline, CDR1 is SGHVS and CDR2 FQNEAQ. The CDR3 DNA reads as TGTGCCAGCAGCTTAGTCGGACCCCAAGAGACCCAGTACTCC. It encodes CASSLVGPQETQYS.

The chain has TRBV2 and TRBJ2-7, with D perhaps TRBD1 or TRBD2 (5 bases each). The germline CDR1 and CDR2 sequences are SNHLY and FYNNEI. The CDR3 contains 14 residues. V gave up 4 bases and J gave up 2 bases, with 12 bases separating them. The DNA of the CDR3 is TGTGCCAGCAGTGTTGGGGACGAGACCTACGAGCAGTACTTC. Translating gives CASSVGDETYEQYF.

The V gene is TRBV6-1, the J gene TRBJ2-3; 10 nucleotides line up with TRBD2. Germline-derived CDR1 and CDR2 are MNHNS and SASEGT. This CDR3 has 13 residues. The V segment lost 5 bases and the J segment 9 bases; nucleotides outside the gene matches: 5. The CDR3, as DNA: TGTGCCAGCAGTAGCGGGGGGGCCGGCACGCAGTATTTT. Protein: CASSSGGAGTQYF.

The V call is TRBV20-1, the J call TRBJ2-5; 8 nucleotides agree with TRBD2. The CDR3 is made up of 14 amino acids. Germline CDR1 reads DFQATT; CDR2 reads SNEGSKA (reference sequence). The CDR3 loop reads CSPLLGAGGETQYF. Written as DNA, the CDR3 is TGCAGCCCTCTCCTCGGGGCGGGAGGTGAGACCCAGTACTTC.

This clonotype was seen ten or more times. The chain links TRBV4-2 to TRBJ1-5; D gene uncertain. Germline lookup yields CDR1 LGHNA and CDR2 YNFKEQ. V was clipped by 3 bases and J by 4 bases, with 10 bases between them. The length of the CDR3 is 14 residues. The DNA of the CDR3 is TGTGCCAGCAGCCAGAGGCGGCAGAATCAGCCCCAGCATTTT. Translated, it gives CASSQRRQNQPQHF.